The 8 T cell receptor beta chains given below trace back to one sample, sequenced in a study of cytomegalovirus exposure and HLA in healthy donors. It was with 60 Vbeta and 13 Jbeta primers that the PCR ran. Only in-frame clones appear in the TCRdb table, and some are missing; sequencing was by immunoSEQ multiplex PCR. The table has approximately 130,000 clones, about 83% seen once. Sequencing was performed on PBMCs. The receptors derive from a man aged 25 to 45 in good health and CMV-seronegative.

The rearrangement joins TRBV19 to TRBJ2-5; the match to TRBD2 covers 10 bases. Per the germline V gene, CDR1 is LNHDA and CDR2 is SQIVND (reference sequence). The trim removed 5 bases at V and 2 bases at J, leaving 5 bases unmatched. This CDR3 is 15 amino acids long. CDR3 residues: CASSAGLAVQETQYF. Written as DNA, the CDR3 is TGTGCCAGTAGTGCCGGACTAGCGGTGCAAGAGACCCAGTACTTC.

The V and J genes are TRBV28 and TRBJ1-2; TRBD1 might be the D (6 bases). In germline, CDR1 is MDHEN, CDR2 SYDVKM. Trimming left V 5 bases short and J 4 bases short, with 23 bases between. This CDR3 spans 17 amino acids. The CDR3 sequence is CASSTLGGALLLYGYTF. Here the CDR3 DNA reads TGTGCCAGCAGTACGTTAGGGGGGGCCCTCCTACTCTATGGCTACACCTTC.

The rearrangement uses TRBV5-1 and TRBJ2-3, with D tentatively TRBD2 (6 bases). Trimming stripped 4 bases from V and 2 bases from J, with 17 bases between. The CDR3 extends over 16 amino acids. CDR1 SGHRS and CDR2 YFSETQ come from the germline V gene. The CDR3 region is CASSGGIGATTDTQYF. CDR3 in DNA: TGCGCCAGCAGCGGGGGGATAGGGGCTACCACAGATACGCAGTATTTT.

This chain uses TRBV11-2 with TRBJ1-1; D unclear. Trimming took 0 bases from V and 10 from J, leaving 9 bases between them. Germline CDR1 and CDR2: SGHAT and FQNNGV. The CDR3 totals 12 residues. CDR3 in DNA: TGTGCCAGCAGCTTAGATTTGAACGGAGCTTTCTTT. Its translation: CASSLDLNGAFF.

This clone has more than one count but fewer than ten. The CDR3 region has the DNA TGTGCCTGGAGCCTTTTCAATGAGCAGTTCTTC. This sequence encodes CAWSLFNEQFF. This chain uses TRBV30 with TRBJ2-1; D remains unclear. The CDR3 is 11 residues long. V shed 3 bases and J shed 6 bases, with 6 bases lying between them. CDR1 GTSNPN and CDR2 SVGIG come from the germline V gene (reference sequence).

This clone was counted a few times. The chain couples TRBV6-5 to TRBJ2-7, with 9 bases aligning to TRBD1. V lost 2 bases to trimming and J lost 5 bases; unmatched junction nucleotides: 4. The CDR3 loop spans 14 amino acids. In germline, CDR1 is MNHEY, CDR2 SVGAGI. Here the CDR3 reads CASSYSGTGNEQYF. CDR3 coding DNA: TGTGCCAGCAGTTACAGCGGGACAGGGAACGAGCAGTACTTC.

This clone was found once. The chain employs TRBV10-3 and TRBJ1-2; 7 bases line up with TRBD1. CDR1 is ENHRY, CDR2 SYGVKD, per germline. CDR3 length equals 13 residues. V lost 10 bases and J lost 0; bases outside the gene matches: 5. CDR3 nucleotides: TGTGCCACCCCGGGACAGCCTAACTATGGCTACACCTTC. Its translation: CATPGQPNYGYTF.

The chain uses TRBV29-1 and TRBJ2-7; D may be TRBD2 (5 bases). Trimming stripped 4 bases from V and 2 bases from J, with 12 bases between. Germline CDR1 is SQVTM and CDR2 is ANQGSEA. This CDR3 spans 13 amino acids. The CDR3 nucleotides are TGCAGCGTTGTCGAGAGGGCCACCTACGAGCAGTACTTC. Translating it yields CSVVERATYEQYF.